These 12 T cell receptor beta chains were all obtained from the same sample, sequenced in a study of T cells in localized non-small cell lung cancer. This table comes from immunoSEQ multiplex PCR, and its TCRdb copy is limited to in-frame clones, with some not included. The sample has around 28,000 clones, less than 90% seen once. The sample here was peripheral blood, taken before any cancer treatment. These TCRs come from a female donor over 55 with stage I lung adenocarcinoma.

This chain joins TRBV6-5 and TRBJ1-1, with D maybe TRBD1 (6 bases). V was cut by 6 bases and J by 11 bases, with 19 bases left in between. The CDR3 loop spans 13 amino acids. CDR1 MNHEY and CDR2 SVGAGI come from the germline V gene. CDR3 coding DNA: TGTGCCAGCAGACAGGACAGCGTCTTGGGGGCTTTCTTT. Translation: CASRQDSVLGAFF.

The CDR3 coding sequence is TGTGCCAGCAGGGCGGGAGGGCCCTTGACAGATACGCAGTATTTT. This translates into CASRAGGPLTDTQYF. V is TRBV7-9 and J is TRBJ2-3, with TRBD2 matching 9 bases. Germline V gene lookup returns CDR1 SEHNR and CDR2 FQNEAQ (reference sequence). The CDR3 totals 15 residues. J lost 3 bases, V lost 6 bases, and 7 bases had no gene match.

This rearrangement joins TRBV7-2 to TRBJ2-7; weak D call: TRBD2 (6 bases). CDR1 is SGHTA and CDR2 is FQGNSA in the germline V gene. Between the trimmed V and J ends, which lost 5 bases and 6 bases, there was a span of 14 bases. The CDR3 covers 13 residues. CDR3 protein: CASSPDRGGEQYF. CDR3 DNA: TGTGCCAGCAGCCCGGACCGGGGAGGCGAGCAGTACTTC.

The chain carries TRBV14 and TRBJ1-6; 9 bases align to TRBD1. The length of the CDR3 is 17 residues. J gave up 10 bases and V 1 base, and 11 bases lay outside the gene matches. Germline V lookup: CDR1 SGHDN, CDR2 FVKESK. The CDR3 bases are TGTGCCAGCAGCCAAGGACCGGGACAGGGCGCAGGGTCACCCCTCCACTTT. Translating gives CASSQGPGQGAGSPLHF.

The chain joins TRBV4-1 to TRBJ1-2, with 8 bases that match TRBD1. Per germline, CDR1 MGHRA and CDR2 YSYEKL. CDR3 length: 14 residues. J was trimmed by 8 bases and V by 1 base; bases with no gene match: 6. For the CDR3, the DNA is TGCGCCAGCAGCCAAGCGACAGGGGTGGGAGGCTACACCTTC. Protein sequence: CASSQATGVGGYTF.

J is TRBJ2-4 and V is TRBV10-2; 9 bases map to TRBD1. Germline assignment: CDR1 WSHSY and CDR2 SAAADI. Trimming removed 0 bases from V and 6 bases from J; junction bases left unmatched: 0. The CDR3 contains 14 residues. As DNA, the CDR3 is TGCGCCAGCAGTGAGTCGGGACAGGGAAACATTCAGTACTTC. Amino acid sequence: CASSESGQGNIQYF.

This chain uses TRBV5-1 with TRBJ1-1, with D possibly matching TRBD1 (5 bases). The CDR3 spans 16 residues. V gave up 4 bases and J gave up 6 bases, with 22 bases separating them. Germline CDR1 is SGHRS and CDR2 is YFSETQ. The CDR3 sequence: CASSPSGQGREAEAFF. The CDR3 DNA reads as TGCGCCAGCAGCCCCTCGGGGCAGGGCAGAGAGGCTGAAGCTTTCTTT. The variable domain in full, completed from reference TRBV5-1 and TRBJ1-1, reads KAGVTQTPRYLIKTRGQQVTLSCSPISGHRSVSWYQQTPGQGLQFLFEYFSETQRNKGNFPGRFSGRQFSNSRSEMNVSTLELGDSALYLCASSPSGQGREAEAFFGQGTRLTVV.

CDR3 protein: CASRLAGGIVSYEQYF. The CDR3 DNA reads TGTGCCAGCCGACTAGCGGGAGGAATCGTATCCTACGAGCAGTACTTC. The chain employs TRBV6-6 and TRBJ2-7; TRBD2 agrees at 13 bases. CDR1 and CDR2 (germline): MNHNY, SVGAGI (reference sequence). The CDR3 has 16 residues. With V trimmed by 8 bases and J by 1 base, 8 bases remained unmatched.

The chain is built from TRBV7-2 and TRBJ2-7; 10 nucleotides align to TRBD1. V lost 5 bases to trimming and J lost 3 bases; unmatched junction nucleotides: 1. From germline, CDR1 is SGHTA and CDR2 FQGNSA. This CDR3 is built from 13 residues. The CDR3 reads CASSRTGGYEQYF. DNA for the CDR3: TGTGCCAGCAGCCGGACAGGGGGCTACGAGCAGTACTTC. Full variable domain (remainder filled in from reference TRBV7-2 and TRBJ2-7): GAGVSQSPSNKVTEKGKDVELRCDPISGHTALYWYRQSLGQGLEFLIYFQGNSAPDKSGLPSDRFSAERTGGSVSTLTIQRTQQEDSAVYLCASSRTGGYEQYFGPGTRLTVT.

The chain employs TRBV7-8 and TRBJ2-5; D is unclear. Trimming removed 5 bases at V and 0 bases at J, with 10 bases between. Germline-derived CDR1 and CDR2 are SGHVS and FQNEAQ. The CDR3 is made up of 14 amino acids. The CDR3 coding sequence is TGTGCCAGCAGCCAGGAGCTGTACCAAGAGACCCAGTACTTC. This sequence encodes CASSQELYQETQYF.

The CDR3 spells CASSQDWMKFF. The CDR3 DNA follows: TGTGCCAGCAGCCAAGATTGGATGAAGTTCTTC. The genes are TRBV14 and TRBJ2-1; D gene uncertain. Germline V gives CDR1 SGHDN, CDR2 FVKESK. The V end lost 0 bases, the J end lost 14 bases, and 8 bases lay between the germline ends. The CDR3 extends over 11 amino acids.

This clone has only one observation. V usage is TRBV30 and J usage is TRBJ2-1; no clear D. V lost 3 bases, J lost 7 bases, and 4 bases lay in between. Germline CDR1 is GTSNPN and CDR2 is SVGIG (reference sequence). The CDR3 sequence is 10 residues long. The chain's CDR3 is CAWRVNEQFF. CDR3 coding DNA: TGTGCCTGGAGAGTGAATGAGCAGTTCTTC.